These T cell receptor beta chains were read from a single sample in a study of CD8 T cells in ankylosing spondylitis. TCRdb fed the 5' RACE reads into MiXCR, producing one record per CDR3 protein. The profile shows around 340,000 distinct CDR3 sequences, about 15% of them singletons. The sequencing input was blood, either unsorted or a sorted T cell fraction (not recorded which). Source of these receptors: a male donor with ankylosing spondylitis or in good health (not recorded which). CDR3s include the opening cysteine and the closing phenylalanine or tryptophan. A D gene is named only where the DNA matches it firmly. For some rows the clone size is stated as once, few or many, or as a class when expanded; others skip it.

TRBD2	NA	TRBV20-1	TRBJ2-1	CSAGTSGSVSYNEQFF	TGCAGTGCTGGGACTAGCGGGAGCGTTTCCTACAATGAGCAGTTCTTC
TRBD1	NA	TRBV5-8	TRBJ2-5	CASSKRTGGMETQYF	TGTGCCAGCAGTAAGAGGACAGGGGGCATGGAGACCCAGTACTTC
NA	few	TRBV27	TRBJ2-3	CASSFVKGTQYF	TGTGCCAGCAGTTTTGTTAAGGGTACGCAGTATTTT
NA	many	TRBV20-1	TRBJ1-6	CSAAGSNSPLHF	TGCAGTGCGGCGGGCAGTAATTCACCCCTCCACTTT
NA	NA	TRBV5-1	TRBJ2-5	CASSTGVALQETQYF	TGCGCCAGCTCAACTGGGGTCGCTCTACAAGAGACCCAGTACTTC
NA	many	TRBV7-9	TRBJ1-2	CASSLAGSYGYTF	TGTGCCAGCAGCTTAGCAGGAAGCTATGGCTACACCTTC
NA	many	TRBV7-9	TRBJ2-3	CASSSGILPSTDTQYF	TGTGCCAGCAGCTCCGGAATCCTACCAAGCACAGATACGCAGTATTTT
NA	NA	TRBV6-1	TRBJ2-1	CASAPPLQFF	TGTGCCAGCGCCCCTCCACTCCAGTTCTTC
TRBD2	NA	TRBV9	TRBJ2-3	CASSVSGRITDTQYF	TGTGCCAGCAGCGTTAGCGGGAGGATTACAGATACGCAGTATTTT
NA	NA	TRBV24-1	TRBJ2-2	CATSGGSGELFF	TGTGCCACCAGTGGCGGCAGCGGGGAGCTGTTTTTT
NA	few	TRBV20-1	TRBJ2-3	CSAILPGTDTQYF	TGCAGTGCTATATTACCAGGCACAGATACGCAGTATTTT